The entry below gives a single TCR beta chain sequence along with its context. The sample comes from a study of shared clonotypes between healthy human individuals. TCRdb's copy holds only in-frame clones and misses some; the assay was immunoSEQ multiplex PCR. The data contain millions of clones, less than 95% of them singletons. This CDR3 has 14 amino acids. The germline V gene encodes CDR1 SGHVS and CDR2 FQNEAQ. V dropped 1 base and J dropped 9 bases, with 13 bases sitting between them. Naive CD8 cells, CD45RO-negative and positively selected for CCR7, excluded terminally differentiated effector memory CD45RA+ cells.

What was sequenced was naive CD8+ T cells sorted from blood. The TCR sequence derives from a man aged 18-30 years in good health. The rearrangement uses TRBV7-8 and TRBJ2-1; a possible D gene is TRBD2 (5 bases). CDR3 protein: CASSLEEGQTEQFF. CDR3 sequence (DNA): TGTGCCAGCAGCTTAGAAGAGGGTCAAACTGAGCAGTTCTTC.